The clone carrying this TCR beta chain was picked up a small number of times. The PCR had 60 Vbeta and 13 Jbeta primers. TCRdb's copy holds only in-frame clones and misses some; the assay was immunoSEQ multiplex PCR. The top ten clones hold under 2% of a sample with about 110,000 clones, less than 20% of them seen once. Germline CDR1 and CDR2: SNHLY and FYNNEI. This CDR3 spans 15 amino acids. V shed 6 bases and J 2 bases; nucleotides not matched to a gene: 6. This record comes from a study of cytomegalovirus exposure and HLA in healthy donors. This receptor was identified in a woman younger than 30 in good health and CMV-seronegative. The sequenced sample consisted of PBMCs. This rearrangement joins TRBV2 to TRBJ2-3, with 9 bases that match TRBD2. CDR3 DNA: TGTGCCAGCAGAAGACTAGCGGAGTTCACAGATACGCAGTATTTT. Translation: CASRRLAEFTDTQYF.